This TCR beta chain was sequenced during a study of cytomegalovirus exposure and HLA in healthy donors (dated by TCRdb to 2017 to 2019). Concerning the study at large: An earlier analysis of several hundred of the donors reported about 290 Gb of sequence data and 120 million or so unique TCR beta sequences from 150 million to 200 million T cells. In a later genetic analysis, genome-wide SNP genotypes for 398 of the 666 donors were used, and that subset was treated as a discovery cohort. High-throughput TCR immunosequencing, statistical association of individual TCRs with disease status, and machine learning were combined to predict cytomegalovirus infection status. Donor age, sex, ethnicity and CMV serostatus were compiled alongside the repertoire data. To study patterns of TCR occurrence, a later analysis re-analyzed previously published TCR beta repertoires from 700 or so donors and added high-resolution HLA genotyping. Approximately 300 gigabases of sequencing data and 91 million or so unique TCR sequences made up an early release that covered nearly 650 HLA-typed donors. Every discovery cohort repertoire had been produced on one sequencing platform. Rather than using new phenotypic data, the later analysis identified candidate immune exposures from TCR beta sequences and from how often those sequences occurred across donors. Among about 360 genotyped donors of the cohort, an average of around 240,000 unique TCR beta nucleotide sequences were sequenced per donor, roughly a sixth of them non-productive. In an earlier analysis of roughly 600 of the donors, high-throughput TCR beta sequencing was used to judge whether each TCR beta V gene segment behaved as functional or pseudogenic. Class I and class II HLA loci were covered by the typing at four-digit resolution. A separate validation cohort of roughly 110 different subjects was used in addition to the roughly 700-subject first cohort. The study was designed to test whether signatures of past pathogen exposure could be identified by cataloging public T cell receptors. The number of typed donors differed by locus: about 629-630 for A, B, C, DRB1 and DQB1; about 520 for DQA1; approximately 610 for DPA1; and around 450 for DPB1. Of the 300 to 450 genotyped donors, roughly 80% were placed in the genetic ancestry cluster associated with self-reported Caucasian donors. Because of strong linkage in the cohort, five DR-DQ haplotypes were treated as single units for association and clustering. The study used immunosequencing to profile the T cell repertoires of approximately 690 subjects and linked those repertoires to cytomegalovirus serostatus. The investigation overall reported the following: In a later analysis, TCR association rates were found to vary across HLA loci, with the most associated TCRs seen for DRB1 alleles and the fewest for HLA-C alleles. Some IMGT-functional V segments, including TRBV6-2 and TRBV6-3, could not be distinguished by the 87-base-pair reads and were therefore excluded. The classifier was reported to diagnose cytomegalovirus status with high specificity and sensitivity in both the original cohort and the validation cohort. According to the authors, the approach could potentially be generalized to other disease states and immunological phenotypes. Because HLA typing was unavailable for some donors at each locus, only the typed subset was used in association tests. According to a later analysis, most CMV-associated TCR beta chains appeared to be HLA-restricted, and the HLA associations seemed to be driven largely by CMV exposure. In a later analysis, HLA-associated TCR beta chains showed more clonal expansion and lower generation probabilities than non-associated chains that were equally common. When HLA alleles, especially DR and DQ, strongly co-occurred, TCR associations were difficult to assign to individual alleles. In the study, approximately 160 TCR beta chains were listed as associated with cytomegalovirus. About 15 rarely observed V segments, including chromosome 9 orphons, were excluded from the earlier analysis of just under 600 of the donors because counts were too low. Correlated functional status among segregating V segments might be attributable to linkage disequilibrium, but an unknown experimental factor could not be ruled out. CMV serostatus was the only immune exposure information available for the cohort. A further reported finding was that TCR beta sequences accurately predicted the HLA-A and HLA-B alleles for most subjects in the first cohort. Broadly in line with IMGT annotations, most TCR beta V segments showed up in productive rearrangements about 87% or about 30% of the time in an earlier analysis of 450 to 750 of the donors. Only TCR beta chains were sequenced in this cohort, and the absence of alpha or paired-chain data limited detectable features. In vitro tests confirmed that a few of the cytomegalovirus-associated TCR beta chains recognize cytomegalovirus antigens. A later analysis reported that several top co-occurrence clusters appeared linked to parvovirus B19, influenza, CMV and Epstein-Barr virus. Across donors, most TCR sequences were observed very rarely, whereas some public TCRs were present in many individuals. In a later genetic analysis, fewer N-insertions in productive TCRs were reported among donors in an Asian-associated ancestry cluster than the roughly 700-donor mean. A later analysis associated 15,000 or so TCR beta sequences with specific HLA alleles at a false discovery rate of 0.05. An association between a missense DCLRE1C variant and V-gene and J-gene trimming of TCR beta chains was found in a later genetic analysis and replicated in an independent cohort. Presence/absence analyses assumed roughly uniform sequencing depth across donors, an assumption that may not hold. A cluster of highly shared sequence variants was judged likely to represent a technical artifact of the sequencing pipeline.

The cohort consisted of more than 650 healthy bone marrow donors. At the time of sampling, every cohort member was nominally healthy, though immune exposures that went unrecorded were likely present. The donor tested CMV seronegative, placing the donor among the roughly 340 seronegative members of the cohort. Every donor gave a peripheral blood sample, and the peripheral blood mononuclear cells from that sample were used for TCR beta sequencing. Genomic DNA extraction from the blood cell samples was performed with the Qiagen DNeasy Blood Extraction Kit. Library preparation employed the immunoSEQ multiplex PCR assay. For the multiplex PCR, a mixture combining 60 forward primers for TCR Vbeta segments and 13 reverse primers for TCR Jbeta segments was used. The CDR3 region of rearranged TCR beta genes was amplified from genomic DNA by a multiplex PCR assay. Amplified TCR beta libraries were sequenced as 87-base-pair reads on the Illumina HiSeq System. Concerning the study's data processing: A later analysis counted around 72 million unique TCR beta chains across the 666 repertoires, and roughly 9.9 million of these chains were shared by at least two donors. A nearest-neighbor algorithm error-corrected the raw reads and collapsed the reads into unique sequences, merging closely related sequences to remove PCR and sequencing errors. To assign V, D and J gene segments, CDR3 sequences were aligned to IMGT reference sequences. For a sequence to be retained, a match of at least six nucleotides was required to both a V gene segment and a J gene segment. A rearrangement counted as productive if the CDR3 had no stop codons and remained in frame with V and J, and every other rearrangement counted as non-productive. CDR3 was defined by IMGT convention, running from the second conserved V-encoded cysteine to the conserved J-encoded phenylalanine. The earlier analysis of 587 of the donors excluded any sequence lacking an unambiguous match to a single V gene segment. In an earlier analysis of 450 to 750 of the donors, a V segment was called functional when productive rearrangements were above 56.7%, and segregating when the standard deviation between donors exceeded 5%. To diagnose cytomegalovirus status from the catalog of TCR beta chain sequences, a statistical classification framework was built. In a later analysis, V and J genes were assigned by comparing TCR nucleotide sequences against IMGT/GENE-DB human TR gene sequences. In a later analysis, CDR3 sequences and most-parsimonious VDJ recombination scenarios were assigned using the TCRdist pipeline. In a later analysis, each TCR beta chain was defined by its CDR3 amino acid sequence together with its V-gene family, and reads lacking a unique V-gene family were excluded. A later analysis removed over 500 highly shared, low-generation-probability nucleotide sequences to deal with suspected cross-contamination and a sequencing artifact. In a later analysis, a clonal expansion index was calculated for each public chain from normalized within-repertoire ranks of inferred template counts. In a later analysis, generation probabilities were computed using a VDJ recombination model fitted to out-of-frame rearrangements, and the results were checked against IGoR. Hypergeometric tests were used in a later analysis to score TCR-TCR, TCR-HLA and TCR-CMV co-occurrence, with a repertoire-size bias correction applied to the TCR pairs. To estimate false discovery rates, a later analysis permuted the HLA or CMV assignments 20 times. A later analysis grouped co-occurring TCRs with DBSCAN, adding TCRdist sequence similarity when clustering within HLA-allele-positive subsets. For co-occurrence clustering, repertoires with fewer than 30,000 or more than 120,000 public chains were excluded, along with five or six repertoires with anomalous nucleotide sharing. The clones in this table, taken by TCRdb from immuneACCESS, are in-frame only. Not every clone is retained; where verified, under half of the shortfall comes from an unresolved V gene, and the cause of the rest is unknown. D and trimming come from the DNA, and the V and J calls and clone size come from that table. The sample table holds approximately 150,000 clones, of which roughly three quarters were seen once. Clones ranked in the top ten supply 1.5% of the sample.

For this clone: Its antigen is not yet known. No base quality values were provided; no much bigger clone lies one nucleotide off.

The germline V gene supplies CDR1 MDHEN and CDR2 SYDVKM. The CDR3, cysteine through phenylalanine, is 14 amino acids long. Just CDR3 DNA is preserved here, 42 bases in frame from base 1. Trimming removed 10 bases from V and 2 bases from J; the gene matches leave 10 bases unexplained. Sequencing was performed on PBMCs. The chain couples TRBV28 to TRBJ2-7, with 8 bases aligning to TRBD1. The receptor's source is a woman aged 18-29 years in good health and CMV-seronegative. The CDR3 region: CATLGQETTYEQYF. The DNA is as follows: TGTGCCACCTTGGGACAGGAGACAACCTACGAGCAGTACTTC.